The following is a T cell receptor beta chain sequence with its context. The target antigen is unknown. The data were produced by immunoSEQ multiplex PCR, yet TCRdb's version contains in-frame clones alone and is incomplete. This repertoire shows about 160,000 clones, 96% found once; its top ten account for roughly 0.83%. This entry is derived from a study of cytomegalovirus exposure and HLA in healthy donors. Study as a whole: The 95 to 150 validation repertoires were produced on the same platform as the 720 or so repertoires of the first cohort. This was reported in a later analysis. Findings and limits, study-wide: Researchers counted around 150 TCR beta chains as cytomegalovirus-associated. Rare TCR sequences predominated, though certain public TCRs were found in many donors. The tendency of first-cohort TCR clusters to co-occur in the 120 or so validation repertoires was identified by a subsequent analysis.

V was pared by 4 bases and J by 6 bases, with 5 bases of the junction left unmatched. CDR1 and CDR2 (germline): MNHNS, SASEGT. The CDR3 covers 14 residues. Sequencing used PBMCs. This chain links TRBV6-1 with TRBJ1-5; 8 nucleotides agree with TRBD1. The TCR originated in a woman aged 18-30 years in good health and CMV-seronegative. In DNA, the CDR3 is TGTGCCAGCAGTGTTCAGGGGGCAGTTCAGCCCCAGCATTTT. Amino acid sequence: CASSVQGAVQPQHF.